The T cell receptor (beta chain) described here comes from a study of radiation and T cells in renal cell carcinoma. The CDR3 length is 15 residues. Trimming left V 5 bases short and J 0 bases short, with 12 bases between. Germline values: CDR1 SGHNT, CDR2 YYREEE (reference sequence). This clone was observed once. Repertoires were generated with immunoSEQ multiplex PCR, while TCRdb's copy carries only in-frame clones and drops some. Among 100,000 to 150,000 clones listed, about 81% were seen once. The time point is: blood 2 weeks post-SBRT. Treatment indicated: 15 Gy SBRT to primary tumor, nephrectomy 4 weeks later. This renal cell carcinoma was of the clear cell type.

This TCR was recovered from a man aged 50 or older with renal cell carcinoma. The sequenced sample was blood, obtained from a patient whose treatment included radiotherapy and nephrectomy. The chain links TRBV5-4 to TRBJ2-1; tentatively, D is TRBD2 (6 bases). CDR3 sequence (DNA): TGTGCCAGCAGGCGGGACCGGGCCTCCTACAATGAGCAGTTCTTC. Protein: CASRRDRASYNEQFF. The full variable domain, its missing parts supplied by reference TRBV5-4 and TRBJ2-1, is ETGVTQSPTHLIKTRGQQVTLRCSSQSGHNTVSWYQQALGQGPQFIFQYYREEENGRGNFPPRFSGLQFPNYSSELNVNALELDDSALYLCASRRDRASYNEQFFGPGTRLTVL.